Below are 5 T cell receptor beta chains sequenced from a single sample in a study of CD8 T cells in Susac syndrome. When the RNA was reverse transcribed, random hexamers were used with an input of about 0.45 to 1 ug. MiXCR was run by TCRdb on the immunoSEQ multiplex PCR reads, yielding one entry per CDR3 protein. The sample records 150,000 to 200,000 distinct CDR3 sequences, approximately 96% being singletons. Sequenced: CD4+ T cells from PBMCs. The receptors were sampled from a human donor in good health.

The rearrangement joins TRBV12-3 or TRBV12-4 to TRBJ2-3; 7 bases are a match to TRBD1. The CDR3 extends over 15 amino acids. V was clipped by 3 bases and J by 3 bases; unmatched bases: 6. The CDR3 DNA reads TGTGCCAGCAGTTTGACGCAGGGGGATACAGATACGCAGTATTTT. Its translation is CASSLTQGDTDTQYF.

This clonotype came up once. A junction boundary mismatches the germline segment, possibly from a read error. The chain is built from TRBV20-1 and TRBJ2-2, with D possibly called TRBD1 or TRBD2 (7 bases each). The CDR3 spans 15 residues. The V gene's germline CDR1 is DFQATT and CDR2 SNEGSKA (reference sequence). The CDR3 coding sequence is TGCAGTGCTAGTAACAGGGGAGGGAACGCCGGGGAGCTGTTTTTT. This gives the protein CSASNRGGNAGELFF.

This clonotype was recorded a few times. V and J are TRBV28 and TRBJ1-2; TRBD1 is a possible D gene (6 bases). The length of the CDR3 is 12 residues. Trimming left V 5 bases short and J 6 bases short, with 10 bases between. Germline V CDR1 and CDR2: MDHEN, SYDVKM. CDR3: CASSQQGNGYTF. CDR3 bases: TGTGCCAGCAGTCAGCAGGGGAATGGCTACACCTTC.

The gene calls are TRBV6-5 and TRBJ2-7, with no clear D. CDR3 length: 15 amino acids. V was cut by 0 bases and J by 0 bases, with 9 bases left in between. Germline V gene lookup returns CDR1 MNHEY and CDR2 SVGAGI. CDR3 coding DNA: TGTGCCAGCAGTTACTCTGTGGGGAACTCCTACGAGCAGTACTTC. Amino acid sequence: CASSYSVGNSYEQYF.

This clonotype came up once. The V gene is TRBV20-1, the J gene TRBJ2-3; unclear D gene. Deletions cut 3 bases from V and 6 bases from J, with 10 bases between. CDR3 size: 12 residues. Germline CDR1 DFQATT, CDR2 SNEGSKA (reference sequence). This CDR3 is CSASPQRDTQYF. CDR3 nucleotide sequence: TGCAGTGCTAGCCCTCAACGGGATACGCAGTATTTT.